The entry below describes one TCR beta chain. Thawed unstimulated PBMCs were FACS-sorted by CD3, CD4 and CD8 into two populations. Germline V gene lookup returns CDR1 SNHLY and CDR2 FYNNEI. This CDR3 comprises 13 residues. V was clipped by 10 bases and J by 1 base, with 13 bases between them. This sample is drawn from a study of T cell clones after liver transplantation. Study in general: Subjects received no induction therapy and standard immunosuppression until randomization at 12-24 months post-transplant.

Sequencing was performed with immunoSEQ multiplex PCR; in TCRdb, only in-frame clones are kept and a portion is missing. The sample includes around 100,000 clones, about 80% of them seen just once. This material consisted of CD4+ T cells from blood, taken approximately 43 months after liver transplant. The TCR comes from a human patient who received a liver transplant. The graft donor may be the source of some T cells. This chain joins TRBV2 and TRBJ1-1; D is possibly TRBD1 (6 bases). CDR3 sequence reads: CAISRGRNTEAFF. For the CDR3, the DNA is TGTGCCATCAGCAGGGGCAGGAACACTGAAGCTTTCTTT. The whole variable domain, filled in from reference TRBV2 and TRBJ1-1, reads EPEVTQTPSHQVTQMGQEVILRCVPISNHLYFYWYRQILGQKVEFLVSFYNNEISEKSEIFDDQFSVERPDGSNFTLKIRSTKLEDSAMYFCAISRGRNTEAFFGQGTRLTVV.